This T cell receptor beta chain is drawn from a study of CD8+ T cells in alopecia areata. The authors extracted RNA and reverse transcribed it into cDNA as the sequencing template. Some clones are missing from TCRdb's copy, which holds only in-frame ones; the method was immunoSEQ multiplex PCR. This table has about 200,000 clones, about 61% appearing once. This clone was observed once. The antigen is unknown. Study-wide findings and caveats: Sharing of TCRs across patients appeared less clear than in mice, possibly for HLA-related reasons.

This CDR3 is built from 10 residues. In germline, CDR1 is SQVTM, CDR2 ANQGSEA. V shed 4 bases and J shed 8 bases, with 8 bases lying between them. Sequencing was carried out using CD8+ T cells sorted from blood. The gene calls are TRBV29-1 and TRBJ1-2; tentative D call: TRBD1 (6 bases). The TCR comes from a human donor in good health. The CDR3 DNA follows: TGCAGCGTTGCAGGGGAGGGCTACACCTTC. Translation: CSVAGEGYTF.